The clone carrying this T cell receptor (beta chain) was seen once. The sample is drawn from a study of blood T cell repertoires in COVID-19. Across the study: The United States, Italy and Spain supplied acute and convalescent COVID-19 samples. Sources were T cells, B-cell-depleted T cells, or PBMCs; the material itself was cDNA or gDNA.

CDR1 KGHSH and CDR2 LQKENI come from the germline V gene. The V and J ends lost 1 base and 1 base respectively, with 10 bases between them. The CDR3 sequence is 15 residues long. TCRdb keeps only in-frame clones here, not all; method: immunoSEQ multiplex PCR. Seen here are some 150,000 clones, around 81% observed once, and the top ten hold approximately 2.4%. The receptor comes from a human donor with acute or convalescent COVID-19. The donor label of this sample is uncertain. Input material: peripheral blood. V and J are TRBV18 and TRBJ1-1; D remains unclear. The CDR3 DNA sequence: TGTGCCAGCTCACCACTCGAGACATCGAACACTGAAGCTTTCTTT. Translating it yields CASSPLETSNTEAFF.